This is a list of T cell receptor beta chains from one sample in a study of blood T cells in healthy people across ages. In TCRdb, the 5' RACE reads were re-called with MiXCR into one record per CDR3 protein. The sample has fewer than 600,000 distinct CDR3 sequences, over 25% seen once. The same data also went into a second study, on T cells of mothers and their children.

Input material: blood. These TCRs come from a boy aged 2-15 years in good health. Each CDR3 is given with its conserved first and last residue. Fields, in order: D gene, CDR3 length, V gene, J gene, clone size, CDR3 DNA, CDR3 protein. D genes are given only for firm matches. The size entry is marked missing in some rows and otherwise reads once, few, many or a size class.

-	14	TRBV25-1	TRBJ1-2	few	TGTGCCAGCAGTTCGGTGCGTTATGGGGGCGGCTACACCTTC	CASSSVRYGGGYTF
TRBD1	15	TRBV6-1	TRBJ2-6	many	TGTGCCAGCAGTCAGACAGGGTCTGGGGCCAACGTCCTGACTTTC	CASSQTGSGANVLTF
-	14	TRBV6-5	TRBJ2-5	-	TGTGCCAGCGGTCGCCTTTCTGGCCAAGGGACCCAGTACTTC	CASGRLSGQGTQYF
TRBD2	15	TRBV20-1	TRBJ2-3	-	TGCAGTGCTAGTGGTGTAGCGGGGGCTTCAGATACGCAGTATTTT	CSASGVAGASDTQYF
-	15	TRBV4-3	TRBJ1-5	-	TGCGCCAGCAGCCAACAATGGGATAGCAATCAGCCCCAGCATTTT	CASSQQWDSNQPQHF
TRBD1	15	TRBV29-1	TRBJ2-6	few	TGCAGCGTTGGGGACAGGGGTACTGGGGCCAACGTCCTGACTTTC	CSVGDRGTGANVLTF
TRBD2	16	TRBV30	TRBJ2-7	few	TGTGCCTGGAGTTGGGGGGGGACGGTGCCCTCCTACGAGCAGTACTTC	CAWSWGGTVPSYEQYF
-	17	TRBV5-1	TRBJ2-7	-	TGCGCCAGCAGCTCCGGGCTAGGGGGAGACTACTACTACGAGCAGTACTTC	CASSSGLGGDYYYEQYF
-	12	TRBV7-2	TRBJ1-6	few	TGTGCCAGCAGCTTTAACGATTCACCCCTCCACTTT	CASSFNDSPLHF
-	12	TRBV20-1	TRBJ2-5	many	TGCAGTGCCAGAGGGATACAAGAGACCCAGTACTTC	CSARGIQETQYF
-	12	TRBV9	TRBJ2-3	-	TGTGCCAGCAGCGGGGCCACAGATACGCAGTATTTT	CASSGATDTQYF
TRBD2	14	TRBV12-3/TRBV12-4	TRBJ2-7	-	TGTGCCGGCAGTTTGGCTAGCGGCTTCTACGAGCAGTACTTC	CAGSLASGFYEQYF
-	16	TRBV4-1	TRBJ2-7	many	TGCGCCAGCAGCCAAGAGGCGACGGGTTCTTACTACGAGCAGTACTTC	CASSQEATGSYYEQYF
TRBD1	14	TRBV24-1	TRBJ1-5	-	TGTGCCACCAGTCCCGGGGACAGGTATCAGCCCCAGCATTTT	CATSPGDRYQPQHF
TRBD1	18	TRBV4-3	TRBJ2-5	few	TGCGCCAGCAGCCAAGAGCGGGACAGGGGGTTGGATCAAGAGACCCAGTACTTC	CASSQERDRGLDQETQYF
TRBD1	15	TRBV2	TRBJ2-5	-	TGTGCCAGCCTACCGGGACAGGGACCTCAAGAGACCCAGTACTTC	CASLPGQGPQETQYF
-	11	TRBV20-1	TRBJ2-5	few	TGCAGTGCTTGGTGGCAAGAGACCCAGTACTTC	CSAWWQETQYF